The clone carrying this TCR beta chain has ten or more counts. Its antigen is unknown. This entry comes from a study of T cells in Graves' hyperthyroidism and ophthalmopathy. Isolation of PBMCs was performed on around 9.3 ml fresh peripheral blood. Germline V gene sequence: CDR1 SGHTA, CDR2 FQGNSA. V was shortened by 1 base and J by 8 bases, with 18 bases between the two germline ends. This CDR3 has 16 residues. Regarding the study as a whole: From stable hyperthyroidism, ophthalmopathy was set apart by a 13 V-J model. The majority of expanded thyroid clonotypes above 0.001 also appeared in blood.

The CDR3 regions of TCR beta were amplified from RNA transcripts. The HTBI primer set was used in a first-round RT-PCR of the TCR CDR3. TCRdb called the multiplex PCR reads again in MiXCR, with one record for every CDR3 protein. Altogether approximately 370,000 distinct CDR3 sequences are present, approximately 15% being singletons, with the ten largest covering about 31%. The sequencing sample was made of blood. This chain uses TRBV7-2 with TRBJ2-1; D may correspond to TRBD1 or TRBD2 (5 bases each). The clonotype comes from a woman aged 30 to 39 with Graves' hyperthyroidism. Here the CDR3 reads CASSLGGTLGGDEQFF. The DNA of the CDR3 is TGTGCCAGCAGCTTAGGTGGGACCCTAGGCGGCGATGAGCAGTTCTTC.